Given below is one TCR beta chain in context. Many counts were recorded for this clonotype. The target of this receptor is not known. Base qualities are not provided; no much larger clone lies one nucleotide away. Receptors were amplified or captured by 5' RACE. Sequencing was performed on a NextSeq 500. The TCR library protocol attached unique molecular identifiers to individual cDNA molecules to correct for sequencing error and PCR bias. Sequencing covered both TCR alpha and beta chains, and within each sample the abundances of alpha and beta sequences were tightly co-correlated. In the source study's methods: V gene, J gene and CDR3 annotation of TCR sequences was performed with Decombinator V4. Expanded TCRs were defined as changing significantly between any two time points under a Poisson model with p below 0.0001. TCR abundances were normalised to the total number of TCRs sequenced in each sample and reported as counts per million. MAIT TCRs were defined by TRAV1-2 paired with TRAJ12, TRAJ20 or TRAJ33, and iNKT TCRs by TRAV10 paired with TRAJ18. VDJdb, accessed on 1 November 2021, was searched for TCRs annotated for CMV, EBV and SARS-CoV-2, and TCRs annotated for more than one antigen were excluded. In TCRdb, the public reads were trimmed at Q25 with fastp and aligned with MiXCR, with productive beta chains retained. Rows merge per CDR3 protein into single entries with the most common DNA and genes. Here the V and J calls rest on TCRdb's processing, not on the authors' analysis. A total of about 43,000 distinct CDR3 sequences appear in this sample, 11% of them only once. About 9.9% of the sample belongs to the ten largest clones.

The study was a case-control design nested within a healthcare worker cohort in London, UK, with weekly nasopharyngeal swab PCR tests and blood sampling. Healthcare workers were recruited during the week of the UK lockdown, between 23 and 31 March 2020, and followed weekly for up to roughly 15 weeks. The sample comes from a study of early T cells in non-severe SARS-CoV-2 infection (dated by TCRdb to about 2021). Study-level background: Because TCR sequencing was done on bulk RNA from unsorted whole blood, the alpha and beta chains could not be paired.

The CDR3 starts with the cysteine, ends with the phenylalanine, and has 11 residues. CDR3 DNA is the only sequence kept; it has 33 bases, read in frame from the first base. According to the germline V gene, CDR1 reads LGHNT and CDR2 reads FRNRAP. V sheds 4 bases and J sheds 5 bases, leaving 6 bases between their ends. Overall study outcomes, separate from this receptor: Matching against VDJdb was skewed toward anti-spike CD8 responses, likely underestimated virus-specific expansions, and missed private and CD4 specificities.

The sample was whole blood. The sequence is built from TRBV12-5 and TRBJ2-7, with the D gene uncertain. The source of this sequence is an adult who was a healthcare worker with PCR-confirmed SARS-CoV-2 infection or an uninfected control (not recorded which). The CDR3 protein: CASGSMNEQYF. The sequenced DNA: TGTGCTAGTGGTTCTATGAACGAGCAGTACTTC.